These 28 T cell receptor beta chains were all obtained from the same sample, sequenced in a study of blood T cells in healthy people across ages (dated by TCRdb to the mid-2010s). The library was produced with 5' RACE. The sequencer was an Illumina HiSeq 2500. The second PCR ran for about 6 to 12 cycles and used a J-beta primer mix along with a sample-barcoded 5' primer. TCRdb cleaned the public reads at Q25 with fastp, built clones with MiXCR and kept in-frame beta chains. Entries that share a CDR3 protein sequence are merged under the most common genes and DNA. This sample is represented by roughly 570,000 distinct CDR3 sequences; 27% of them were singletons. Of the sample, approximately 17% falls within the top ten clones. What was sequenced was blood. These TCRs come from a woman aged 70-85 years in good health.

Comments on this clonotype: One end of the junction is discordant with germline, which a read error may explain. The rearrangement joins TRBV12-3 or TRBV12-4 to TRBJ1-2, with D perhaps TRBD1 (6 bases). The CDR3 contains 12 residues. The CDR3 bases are TGTGCCGGCAGTCCCCGGGGGGCAGCACCAAACTTC. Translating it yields CAGSPRGAAPNF.

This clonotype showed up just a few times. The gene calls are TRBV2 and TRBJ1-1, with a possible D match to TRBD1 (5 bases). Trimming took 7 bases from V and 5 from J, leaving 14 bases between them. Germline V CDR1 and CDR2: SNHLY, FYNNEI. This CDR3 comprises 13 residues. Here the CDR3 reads CASMEREGTEAFF. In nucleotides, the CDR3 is TGTGCCAGCATGGAACGGGAGGGGACTGAAGCTTTCTTT.

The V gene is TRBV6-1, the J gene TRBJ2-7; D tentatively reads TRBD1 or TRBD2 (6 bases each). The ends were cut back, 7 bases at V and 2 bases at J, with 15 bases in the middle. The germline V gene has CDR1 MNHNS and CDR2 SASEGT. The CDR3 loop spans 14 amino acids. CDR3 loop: CASIIGGITYEQYF. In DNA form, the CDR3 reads TGTGCCAGCATTATCGGGGGCATCACCTACGAGCAGTACTTC.

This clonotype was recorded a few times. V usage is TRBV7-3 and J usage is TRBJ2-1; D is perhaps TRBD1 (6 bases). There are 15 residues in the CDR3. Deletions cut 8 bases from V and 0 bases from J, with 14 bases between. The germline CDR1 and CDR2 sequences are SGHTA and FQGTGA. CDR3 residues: CASRLGTSSYNEQFF. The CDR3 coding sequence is TGTGCCAGCCGACTTGGGACATCCTCCTACAATGAGCAGTTCTTC.

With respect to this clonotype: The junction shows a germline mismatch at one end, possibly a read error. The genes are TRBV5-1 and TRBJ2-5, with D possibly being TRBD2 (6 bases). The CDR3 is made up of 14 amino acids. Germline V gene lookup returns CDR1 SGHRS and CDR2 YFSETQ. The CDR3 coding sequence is TGTGCCAGCACGTCGGGGGACCCCCAAGAGACCCAGTACTTC. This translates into CASTSGDPQETQYF.

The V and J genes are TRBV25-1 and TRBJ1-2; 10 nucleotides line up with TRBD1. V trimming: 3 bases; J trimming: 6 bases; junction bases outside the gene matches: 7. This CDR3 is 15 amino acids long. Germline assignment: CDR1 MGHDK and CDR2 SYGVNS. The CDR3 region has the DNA TGTGCCAGCAGTGAGTCCCGCGGGACAGGGGATGGCTACACCTTC. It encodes CASSESRGTGDGYTF.

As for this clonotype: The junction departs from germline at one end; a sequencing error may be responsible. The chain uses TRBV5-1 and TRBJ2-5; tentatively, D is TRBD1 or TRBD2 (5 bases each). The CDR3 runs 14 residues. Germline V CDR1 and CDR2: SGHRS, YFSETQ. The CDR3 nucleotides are TGTGCCAGCAGCTTTCAGGGAGTTCAAGAGACCCAGTACTTC. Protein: CASSFQGVQETQYF.

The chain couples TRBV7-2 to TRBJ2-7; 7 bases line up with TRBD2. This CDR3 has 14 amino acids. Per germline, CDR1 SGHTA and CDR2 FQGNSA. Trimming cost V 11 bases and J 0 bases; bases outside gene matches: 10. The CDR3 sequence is CASERGGGSYEQYF. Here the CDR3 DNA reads TGTGCCTCCGAACGCGGGGGAGGCTCCTACGAGCAGTACTTC.

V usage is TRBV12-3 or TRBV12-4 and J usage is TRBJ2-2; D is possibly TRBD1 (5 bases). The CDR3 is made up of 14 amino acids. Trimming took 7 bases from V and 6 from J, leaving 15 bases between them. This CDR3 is CASTVQGFPGELFF. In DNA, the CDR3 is TGTGCCAGCACCGTTCAGGGTTTTCCCGGGGAGCTGTTTTTT.

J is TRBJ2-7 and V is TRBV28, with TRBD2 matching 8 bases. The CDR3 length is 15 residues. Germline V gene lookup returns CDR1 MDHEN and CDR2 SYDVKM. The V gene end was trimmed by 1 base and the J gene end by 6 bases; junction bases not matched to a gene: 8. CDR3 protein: CASSLYGGAAREQYF. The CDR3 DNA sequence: TGTGCCAGCAGTTTATACGGGGGGGCCGCGCGCGAGCAGTACTTC. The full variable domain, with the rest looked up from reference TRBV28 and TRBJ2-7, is DVKVTQSSRYLVKRTGEKVFLECVQDMDHENMFWYRQDPGLGLRLIYFSYDVKMKEKGDIPEGYSVSREKKERFSLILESASTNQTSMYLCASSLYGGAAREQYFGPGTRLTVT.

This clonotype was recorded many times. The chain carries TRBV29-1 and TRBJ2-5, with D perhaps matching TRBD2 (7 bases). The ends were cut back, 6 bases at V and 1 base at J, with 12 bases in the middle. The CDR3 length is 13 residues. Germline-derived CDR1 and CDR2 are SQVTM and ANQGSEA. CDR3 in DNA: TGCAGCGTCACTGGGGGGGCCCAAGAGACCCAGTACTTC. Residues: CSVTGGAQETQYF.

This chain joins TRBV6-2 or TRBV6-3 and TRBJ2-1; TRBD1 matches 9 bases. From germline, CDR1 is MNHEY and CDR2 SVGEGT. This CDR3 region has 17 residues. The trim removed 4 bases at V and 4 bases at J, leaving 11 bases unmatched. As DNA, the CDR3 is TGTGCCAGCAGTTTCCCGGGACAGGGAATCCTTTACAATGAGCAGTTCTTC. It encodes CASSFPGQGILYNEQFF.

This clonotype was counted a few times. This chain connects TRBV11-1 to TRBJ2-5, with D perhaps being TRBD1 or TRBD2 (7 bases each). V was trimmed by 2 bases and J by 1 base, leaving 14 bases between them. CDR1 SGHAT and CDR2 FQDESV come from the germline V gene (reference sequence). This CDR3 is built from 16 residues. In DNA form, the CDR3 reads TGTGCCAGCAGCTTACAAGGCAGGGGGGGCCAAGAGACCCAGTACTTC. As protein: CASSLQGRGGQETQYF.

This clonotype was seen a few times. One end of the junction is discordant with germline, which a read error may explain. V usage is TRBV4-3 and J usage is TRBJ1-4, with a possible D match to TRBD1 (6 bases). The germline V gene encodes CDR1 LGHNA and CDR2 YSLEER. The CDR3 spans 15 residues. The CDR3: CASSQGGAGEEKLLF. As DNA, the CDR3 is TGCGCCAGCAGCCAAGGGGGGGCAGGGGAGGAAAAACTGCTTTTT.

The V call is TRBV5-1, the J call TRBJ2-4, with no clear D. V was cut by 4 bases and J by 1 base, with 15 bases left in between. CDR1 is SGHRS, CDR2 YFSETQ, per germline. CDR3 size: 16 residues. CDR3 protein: CASSNGRKVAKNIQYF. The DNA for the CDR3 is TGCGCCAGCAGCAACGGACGGAAGGTGGCCAAAAACATTCAGTACTTC.

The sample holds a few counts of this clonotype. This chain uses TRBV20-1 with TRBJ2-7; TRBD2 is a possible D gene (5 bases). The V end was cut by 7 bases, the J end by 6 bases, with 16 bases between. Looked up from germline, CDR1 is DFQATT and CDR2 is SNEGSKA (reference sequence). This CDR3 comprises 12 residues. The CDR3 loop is CSVLRSGSEQYF. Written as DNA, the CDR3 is TGCAGTGTATTGCGATCGGGGTCCGAGCAGTACTTC.

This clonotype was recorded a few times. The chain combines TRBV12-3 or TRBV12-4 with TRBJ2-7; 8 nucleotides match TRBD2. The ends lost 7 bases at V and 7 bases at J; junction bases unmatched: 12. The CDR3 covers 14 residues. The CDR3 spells CASTRGGSLSEQYF. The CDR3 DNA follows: TGTGCCAGCACCCGGGGGGGGTCCCTCTCGGAGCAGTACTTC.

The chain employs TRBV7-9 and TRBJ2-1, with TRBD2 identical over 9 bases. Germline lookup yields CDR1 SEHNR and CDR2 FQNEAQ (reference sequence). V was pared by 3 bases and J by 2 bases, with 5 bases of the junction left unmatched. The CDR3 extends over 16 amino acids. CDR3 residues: CASSFGPSGTYNEQFF. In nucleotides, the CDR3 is TGTGCCAGCAGCTTTGGCCCTAGCGGGACCTACAATGAGCAGTTCTTC. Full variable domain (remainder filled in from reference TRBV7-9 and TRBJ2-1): DTGVSQNPRHKITKRGQNVTFRCDPISEHNRLYWYRQTLGQGPEFLTYFQNEAQLEKSRLLSDRFSAERPKGSFSTLEIQRTEQGDSAMYLCASSFGPSGTYNEQFFGPGTRLTVL.

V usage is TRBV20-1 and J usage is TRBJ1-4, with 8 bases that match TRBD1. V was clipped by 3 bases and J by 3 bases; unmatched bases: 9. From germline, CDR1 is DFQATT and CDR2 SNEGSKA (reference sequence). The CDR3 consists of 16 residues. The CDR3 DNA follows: TGCAGTGCTAGCCCTTTCAAGACAGGGGCTAATGAAAAACTGTTTTTT. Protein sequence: CSASPFKTGANEKLFF.

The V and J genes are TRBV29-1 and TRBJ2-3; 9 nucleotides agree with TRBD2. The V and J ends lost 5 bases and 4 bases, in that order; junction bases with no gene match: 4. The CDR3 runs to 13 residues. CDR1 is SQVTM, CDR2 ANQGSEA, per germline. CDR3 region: CSVRRGGADTQYF. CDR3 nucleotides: TGCAGCGTTCGGCGGGGGGGAGCAGATACGCAGTATTTT.

The CDR3 DNA reads as TGCAGTGCTAGAGAGACAAGCCGGGAGACCCAGTACTTC. This codes for CSARETSRETQYF. This chain uses TRBV20-1 with TRBJ2-5; unclear D gene. Germline V gene data show CDR1 as DFQATT and CDR2 as SNEGSKA (reference sequence). The CDR3 contains 13 residues. The V gene lost 0 bases and the J gene lost 5 bases, with 10 bases spanning the gap.

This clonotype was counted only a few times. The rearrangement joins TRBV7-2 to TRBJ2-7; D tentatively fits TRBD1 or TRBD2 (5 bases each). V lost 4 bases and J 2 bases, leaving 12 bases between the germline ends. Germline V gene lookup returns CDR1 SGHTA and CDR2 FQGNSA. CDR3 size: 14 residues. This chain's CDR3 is CASSSGPVTYEQYF. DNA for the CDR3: TGTGCCAGCAGCTCGGGACCTGTTACCTACGAGCAGTACTTC.

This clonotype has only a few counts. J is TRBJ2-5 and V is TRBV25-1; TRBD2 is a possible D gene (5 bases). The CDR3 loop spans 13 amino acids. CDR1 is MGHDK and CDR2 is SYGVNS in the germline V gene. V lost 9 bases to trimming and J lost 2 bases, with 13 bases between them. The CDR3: CARLRRGQETQYF. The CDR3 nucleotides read TGTGCCAGACTACGGAGAGGGCAAGAGACCCAGTACTTC.

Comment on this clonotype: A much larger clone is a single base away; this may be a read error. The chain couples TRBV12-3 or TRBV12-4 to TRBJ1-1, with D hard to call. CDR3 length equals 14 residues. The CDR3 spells CASSFSAGGTEPFF. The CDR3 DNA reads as TGTGCCAGCAGTTTCTCGGCGGGTGGCACTGAACCTTTCTTT.

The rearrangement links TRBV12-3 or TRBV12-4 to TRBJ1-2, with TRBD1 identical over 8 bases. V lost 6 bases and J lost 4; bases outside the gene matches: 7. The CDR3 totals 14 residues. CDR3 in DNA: TGTGCCAGCAGACAGACAGGGGTGATCTATGGCTACACCTTC. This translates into CASRQTGVIYGYTF.

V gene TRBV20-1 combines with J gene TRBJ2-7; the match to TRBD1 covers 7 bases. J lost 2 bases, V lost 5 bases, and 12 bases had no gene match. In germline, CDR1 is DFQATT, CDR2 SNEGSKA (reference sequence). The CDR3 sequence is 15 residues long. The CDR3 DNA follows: TGCAGTGCTCGCCTCGACAGGGACGGACCCTACGAGCAGTACTTC. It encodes CSARLDRDGPYEQYF.

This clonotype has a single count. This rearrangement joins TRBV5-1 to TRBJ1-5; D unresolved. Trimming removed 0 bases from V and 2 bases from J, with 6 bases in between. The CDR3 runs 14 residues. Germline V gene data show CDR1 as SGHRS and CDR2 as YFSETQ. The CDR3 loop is CASSLDVGNQPQHF. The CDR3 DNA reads TGCGCCAGCAGCTTGGATGTGGGCAATCAGCCCCAGCATTTT.

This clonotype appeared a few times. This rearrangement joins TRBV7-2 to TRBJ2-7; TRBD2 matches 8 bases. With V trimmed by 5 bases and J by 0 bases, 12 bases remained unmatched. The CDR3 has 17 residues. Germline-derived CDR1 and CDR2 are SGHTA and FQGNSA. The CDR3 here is CASSTPRVAGTSYEQYF. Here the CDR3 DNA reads TGTGCCAGCAGCACGCCTCGAGTAGCGGGGACCTCCTACGAGCAGTACTTC.